A selection of T cell receptor beta chains follows, all from one sample in a study of siplizumab effects on memory and regulatory T cells. Clones were sequenced by immunoSEQ multiplex PCR, and TCRdb holds only the in-frame ones, with some missing. The sample has 100,000 to 120,000 clones, roughly 92% seen once; the top ten hold 1.3%. The specimen sequenced was CD4+ T cells sorted from blood. These receptors were collected from a human donor in good health. Each CDR3 is given with its conserved first and last residue.

v_gene: TRBV5-5; j_gene: TRBJ2-3; CDR3aa: CADDFTDTQYF
v_gene: TRBV18; j_gene: TRBJ2-1; CDR3aa: CASSPRQPGSGGEQFF
v_gene: TRBV6-5; j_gene: TRBJ1-1; CDR3aa: CASSYDSGTGNTEAFF
v_gene: TRBV11-2; j_gene: TRBJ1-1; CDR3aa: CASSLSGGRVAEAFF
v_gene: TRBV4-2; j_gene: TRBJ2-2; CDR3aa: CASSQARAGGITGELFF
v_gene: TRBV18; j_gene: TRBJ2-7; CDR3aa: CASSYNGQGIGEQYF
v_gene: TRBV5-4; j_gene: TRBJ1-1; CDR3aa: CASARNTEAFF
v_gene: TRBV5-4; j_gene: TRBJ1-1; CDR3aa: CASSPDRGNTEAFF
v_gene: TRBV9; j_gene: TRBJ2-7; CDR3aa: CASSAGQGSVLYF
v_gene: TRBV5-5; j_gene: TRBJ1-2; CDR3aa: CASSLEGQGSNGYTF
v_gene: TRBV30; j_gene: TRBJ2-5; CDR3aa: CAWTPHGGRFQETQYF
v_gene: TRBV4-1; j_gene: TRBJ2-7; CDR3aa: CASSSPGTSTGQYF
v_gene: TRBV29-1; j_gene: TRBJ1-1; CDR3aa: CSVEDVTGDGVEAFF
v_gene: TRBV5-1; j_gene: TRBJ1-2; CDR3aa: CASSFQDVKNYGYTF
v_gene: TRBV6-5; j_gene: TRBJ2-5; CDR3aa: CASSAGGFGETQYF
v_gene: TRBV7-8; j_gene: TRBJ2-7; CDR3aa: CASSPTGGYEQYF